This TCR beta chain was sequenced for a study of tumor and adjacent non-tumor tissue in lung cancer. Study information: Stage I to III disease affected roughly ten men and roughly 5 women aged about 31 to 85. Findings and caveats of the study: Compared with tumor, normal lung showed significantly lower TCR diversity.

The V gene end was trimmed by 4 bases and the J gene end by 4 bases; junction bases not matched to a gene: 6. The CDR3 extends over 14 amino acids. Germline V gene data show CDR1 as MDHEN and CDR2 as SYDVKM. The sample holds a few counts of this clonotype. The antigen remains unidentified. The library came from three nested PCR rounds adapted from ARM-PCR protocols. MiXCR, run by TCRdb on the multiplex PCR reads, gives a single entry per CDR3 protein. Of about 90,000 distinct CDR3 sequences in the sample, about three fifths were seen once. This sample's RNA came from whole unsorted tissue. Sequenced input: lung tumor tissue. This chain links TRBV28 with TRBJ1-1, with 7 bases identical to TRBD1. The TCR sequence derives from a man in his 70s with non-small cell lung cancer. In DNA form, the CDR3 reads TGTGCCAGCAGTTCAAACAGGGGAAGCACTGAAGCTTTCTTT. Its protein product is CASSSNRGSTEAFF.